Listed here is a single TCR beta chain. Its cognate antigen is unknown. These data are taken from a study of cytomegalovirus exposure and HLA in healthy donors. Study-level points and caveats: Later on, an analysis tied 18,000 or so TCR beta sequences to HLA alleles at 0.05 false discovery rate.

A multiplex PCR was run with 60 Vbeta primers and 13 Jbeta primers. This table comes from immunoSEQ multiplex PCR, and its TCRdb copy is limited to in-frame clones, with some not included. The specimen's table records 150,000 or so clones. Sequencing used PBMCs. The sequence was obtained from a woman between 45 and 65 years old in good health and CMV-seronegative.

Written as DNA, the CDR3 is TGTGCCAGCAGCCCAGGACAGGGGGCCTCGCCCCAGCATTTT. It specifies CASSPGQGASPQHF. The chain is built from TRBV4-2 and TRBJ1-5; 11 bases fit TRBD1. Germline assignment: CDR1 LGHNA and CDR2 YNFKEQ. The CDR3 contains 14 residues. Trimming removed 4 bases from V and 9 bases from J; junction bases left unmatched: 5.